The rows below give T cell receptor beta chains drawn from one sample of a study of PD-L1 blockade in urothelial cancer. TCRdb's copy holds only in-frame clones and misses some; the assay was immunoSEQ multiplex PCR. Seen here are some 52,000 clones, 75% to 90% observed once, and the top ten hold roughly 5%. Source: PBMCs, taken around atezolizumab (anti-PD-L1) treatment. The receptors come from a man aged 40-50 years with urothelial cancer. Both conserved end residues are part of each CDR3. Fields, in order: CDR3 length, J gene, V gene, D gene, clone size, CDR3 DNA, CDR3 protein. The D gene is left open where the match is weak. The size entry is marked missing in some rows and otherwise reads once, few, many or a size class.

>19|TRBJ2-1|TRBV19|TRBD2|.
TGTGCCAGTTCGCCCTCTCTAGCGGCCTCCCTTTTGTCCTACAATGAGCAGTTCTTC
CASSPSLAASLLSYNEQFF
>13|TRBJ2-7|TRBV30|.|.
TGTGCCTGGAGCAACAGTTTCCTCTACGAGCAGTACTTC
CAWSNSFLYEQYF
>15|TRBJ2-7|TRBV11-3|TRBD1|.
TGTGCCAGCAGCTTACAAGGGACAGGGGGCTACGAGCAGTACTTC
CASSLQGTGGYEQYF
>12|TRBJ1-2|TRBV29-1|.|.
TGCAGCGTTTTGAGGGGGTCACGGAGCTACACCTTC
CSVLRGSRSYTF
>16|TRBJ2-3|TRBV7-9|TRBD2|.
TGTGCCAGCAGCTTCAAAGGGCTAGCGGGAGCAGATACGCAGTATTTT
CASSFKGLAGADTQYF
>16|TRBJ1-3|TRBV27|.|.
TGTGCCAGCAGTTTATCGAGGCCAGACTCTGGAAACACCATATATTTT
CASSLSRPDSGNTIYF
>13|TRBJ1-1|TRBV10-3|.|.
TGTGCCATCAGGTCGACGGGTTGGACTGAAGCTTTCTTT
CAIRSTGWTEAFF
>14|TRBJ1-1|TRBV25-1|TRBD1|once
TGTGCCAGCAGTGATACAGGGGGCTGGGCTGAAGCTTTCTTT
CASSDTGGWAEAFF
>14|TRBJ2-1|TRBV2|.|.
TGTGCCAGCATCCACAGGTTGGAGTACAATCAGCAGTTCTTC
CASIHRLEYNQQFF
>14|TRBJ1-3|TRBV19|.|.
TGTGCCAGTACGGGTACAGGGATTGGAAACACCATATATTTT
CASTGTGIGNTIYF
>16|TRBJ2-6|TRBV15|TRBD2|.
TGTGCCACCAGCGGTAGCGGGGGCTTTGGGGCCAACGTCCTGACTTTC
CATSGSGGFGANVLTF
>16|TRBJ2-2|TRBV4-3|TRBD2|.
TGCGCCAGCAGCCAAGAACTTGGACTAGCGGCCGGGGAGCTGTTTTTT
CASSQELGLAAGELFF
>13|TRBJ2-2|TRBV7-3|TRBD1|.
TGTGCCAGCAGCGTACAGGGGGCGGGGGAGCTGTTTTTT
CASSVQGAGELFF
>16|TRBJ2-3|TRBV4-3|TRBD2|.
TGCGCCAGCAGCCGGACTGCCGGGACTAGTTCAGATACGCAGTATTTT
CASSRTAGTSSDTQYF
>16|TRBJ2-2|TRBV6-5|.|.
TGTGCCAGCAGTTACTCCCGGAGAGGTGGCACCGGGGAGCTGTTTTTT
CASSYSRRGGTGELFF
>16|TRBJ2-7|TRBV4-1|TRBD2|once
TGCGCCAGCAGCCACCGTGGACTAGCGGGAGGGCACGAGCAGTACTTC
CASSHRGLAGGHEQYF
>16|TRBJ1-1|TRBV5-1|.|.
TGCGCCAGCAGCTTGGGGGGAGGAACGGGGAACACTGAAGCTTTCTTT
CASSLGGGTGNTEAFF
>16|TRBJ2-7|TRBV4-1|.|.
TGCGCCAGCAGCCAGATGGGGAGAGGTAGCTCCTACGAGCAGTACTTC
CASSQMGRGSSYEQYF
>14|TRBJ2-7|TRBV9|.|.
TGTGCCAGCAGCGTAGACGCTGGAGCTACCGAGCAGTACTTC
CASSVDAGATEQYF
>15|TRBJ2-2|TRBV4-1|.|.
TGCGCCAGCAGCCAAGTTCCAGGGGCCGGCGGGGAGCTGTTTTTT
CASSQVPGAGGELFF
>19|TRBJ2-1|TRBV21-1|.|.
TGTGCCAGCAGCAAGGTCGGGGGGGATGGAGCGGGAGTACGGAATGAGCAGTTCTTC
CASSKVGGDGAGVRNEQFF
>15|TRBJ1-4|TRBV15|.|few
TGTGCCACCAGCAGAGATTTGGGTGGAGGTGAAAAACTGTTTTTT
CATSRDLGGGEKLFF
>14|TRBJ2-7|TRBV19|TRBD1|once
TGTGCCAGTAGATCGACAGGGATCTCCTACGAGCAGTACTTC
CASRSTGISYEQYF
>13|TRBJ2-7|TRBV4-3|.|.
TGCGCCAGCAGCGCTGCACAGGTAGCCGAGCAGTACTTC
CASSAAQVAEQYF
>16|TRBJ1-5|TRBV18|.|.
TGTGCCAGCTCACCATCAGGAGGAGTAAGCAATCAGCCCCAGCATTTT
CASSPSGGVSNQPQHF
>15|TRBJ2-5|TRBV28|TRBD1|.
TGTGCCAGCTCAGGGGCGACAGGGGGAGGAGAGACCCAGTACTTC
CASSGATGGGETQYF
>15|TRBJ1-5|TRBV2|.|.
TGTGCCAGCAGTGTAGGACAGCAAGGGGGTCAGCCCCAGCATTTT
CASSVGQQGGQPQHF
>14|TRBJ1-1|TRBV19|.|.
TGTGCCAGTAGTCGGACAGTTTTGAACACTGAAGCTTTCTTT
CASSRTVLNTEAFF
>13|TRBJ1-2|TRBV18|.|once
TGTGCCAGCTCTCCCGGACAGATCTATGGCTACACCTTC
CASSPGQIYGYTF
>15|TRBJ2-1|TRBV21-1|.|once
TGTGCCAGTAGAACCGGGACAGGGACCTACAATGAGCAGTTCTTC
CASRTGTGTYNEQFF
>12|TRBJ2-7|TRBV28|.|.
TGTGCCAGCAGGTCCAGCTCCTACGAGCAGTACTTC
CASRSSSYEQYF
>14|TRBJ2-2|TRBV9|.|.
TGTGCCAGCAGTTCGGGAGCGGTTTCCGGGGAGCTGTTTTTT
CASSSGAVSGELFF
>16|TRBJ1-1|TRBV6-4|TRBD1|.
TGTGCCAGCAGTGCCTACCCTGGACAGGAAGGTACTGAAGCTTTCTTT
CASSAYPGQEGTEAFF
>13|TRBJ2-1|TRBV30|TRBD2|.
TGTGCCTGGAGTGCTAGCGGATTCAATGAGCAGTTCTTC
CAWSASGFNEQFF
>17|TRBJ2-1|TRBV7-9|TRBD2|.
TGTGCCAGCAGCCTCCTTGGACTAGCGGAAATGTACAATGAGCAGTTCTTC
CASSLLGLAEMYNEQFF
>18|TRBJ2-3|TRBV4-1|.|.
TGCGCCAGCAGCCAAGTATCCCCATTAGCGGAAAGCACAGATACGCAGTATTTT
CASSQVSPLAESTDTQYF
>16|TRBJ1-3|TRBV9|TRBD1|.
TGTGCCAGCAGCGTAGATGGGACAGGTAATGGAAACACCATATATTTT
CASSVDGTGNGNTIYF
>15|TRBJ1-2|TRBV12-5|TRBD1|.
TGTGCTAGTGGTTTGGGGGACAGGGAAGGCCATGGCTACACCTTC
CASGLGDREGHGYTF
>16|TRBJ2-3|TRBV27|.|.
TGTGCCAGCAGTCCTATCGGGGACATACGCACAGATACGCAGTATTTT
CASSPIGDIRTDTQYF
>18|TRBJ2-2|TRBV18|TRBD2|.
TGTGCCAGCTCACCTTTCGGCGCTAGCGGGAGGACCACCGGGGAGCTGTTTTTT
CASSPFGASGRTTGELFF
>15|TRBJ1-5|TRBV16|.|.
TGTGCCAGCAGCCCTTGGGAGGCAGGGAATCAGCCCCAGCATTTT
CASSPWEAGNQPQHF
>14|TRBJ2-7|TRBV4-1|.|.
TGCGCCAGCAGCCAAGCCGGGACTCATTACGAGCAGTACTTC
CASSQAGTHYEQYF
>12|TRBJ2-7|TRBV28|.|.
TGTGCCAGCATTAACGGACACTACGAGCAGTACTTC
CASINGHYEQYF
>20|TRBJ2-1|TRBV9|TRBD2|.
TGTGCCAGCAGCGCACGACTAGCGGGAGACGCCTATAAGGCTGTGAATGAGCAGTTCTTC
CASSARLAGDAYKAVNEQFF
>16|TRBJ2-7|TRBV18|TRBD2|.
TGTGCCAGCTCACTCGGGACTAGCGGGAGCCCCTACGAGCAGTACTTC
CASSLGTSGSPYEQYF
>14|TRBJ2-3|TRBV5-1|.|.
TGCGCCAGCAGCATTAGTAGAAGCACAGATACGCAGTATTTT
CASSISRSTDTQYF
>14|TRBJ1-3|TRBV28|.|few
TGTGCCAGCAGTACTAATTGGTCTGGAAACACCATATATTTT
CASSTNWSGNTIYF
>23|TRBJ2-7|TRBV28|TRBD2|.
TGTGCCAGCAGTTCCCCCCTGACGGAACCGGGACTAGCGGGAGGGATGAGCTCCTACGAGCAGTACTTC
CASSSPLTEPGLAGGMSSYEQYF
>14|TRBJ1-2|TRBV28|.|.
TGTGCCAGCAATTACCCACAGGGCGGAAGACGCTACACCTTC
CASNYPQGGRRYTF
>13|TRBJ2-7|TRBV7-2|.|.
TGTGCCAGCAGCTTAGATTCGGCCTACGAGCAGTACTTC
CASSLDSAYEQYF
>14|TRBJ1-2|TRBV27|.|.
TGTGCCAGCAGCCGGCGCGGGGAGGGCTATGGCTACACCTTC
CASSRRGEGYGYTF
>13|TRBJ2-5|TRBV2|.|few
TGTGCCAGCAGTGTTGGGCGGGGAGGGACCCAGTACTTC
CASSVGRGGTQYF
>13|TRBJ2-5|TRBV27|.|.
TGTGCCAGCAGTTTTTTCGGAGGGGAGACCCAGTACTTC
CASSFFGGETQYF
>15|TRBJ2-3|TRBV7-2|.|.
TGTGCCAGCAGCTTACGACAAACCAGCACAGATACGCAGTATTTT
CASSLRQTSTDTQYF
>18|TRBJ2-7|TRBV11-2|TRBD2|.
TGTGCCAGCAGCGCGACTAGCGGGAGGACCCCGACGATCTACGAGCAGTACTTC
CASSATSGRTPTIYEQYF
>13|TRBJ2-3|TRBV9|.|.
TGTGCCAGCAGCGTAGAAGGGGTAGATACGCAGTATTTT
CASSVEGVDTQYF